Presented here are 21 T cell receptor beta chains from one specimen sequenced in a study of Ad26.COV2.S vaccination and SARS-CoV-2 variants. Libraries were prepared by immunoSEQ multiplex PCR; TCRdb keeps only in-frame clonotypes and omits some of them. Altogether about 350,000 clones are present, about 92% being singletons, with the ten largest covering 3.9%. The source material was peripheral blood, sampled after recovery from COVID-19. The origin of the receptors is a human donor who had recovered from COVID-19.

The V and J genes are TRBV5-4 and TRBJ1-6, with D possibly TRBD1 on 6 matching bases. The CDR3 sequence is 15 residues long. The V gene lost 1 base and the J gene lost 8 bases, with 13 bases spanning the gap. From germline, CDR1 is SGHNT and CDR2 YYREEE (reference sequence). This chain's CDR3 is CASSLSWTVDSPLHF. The CDR3 coding sequence is TGTGCCAGCAGCTTGTCTTGGACAGTGGATTCACCCCTCCACTTT.

This sequence joins TRBV11-3 and TRBJ2-2, with D tentatively TRBD1 (6 bases). CDR3 length: 14 amino acids. Trimming stripped 1 base from V and 5 bases from J, with 8 bases between. The germline V gene encodes CDR1 SGHNT and CDR2 YENEEA. The CDR3 here is CASSLVQGTGELFF. CDR3 DNA sequence: TGTGCCAGCAGCTTAGTACAGGGAACCGGGGAGCTGTTTTTT. Full variable domain (missing parts from reference TRBV11-3 and TRBJ2-2): EAGVVQSPRYKIIEKKQPVAFWCNPISGHNTLYWYLQNLGQGPELLIRYENEEAVDDSQLPKDRFSAERLKGVDSTLKIQPAELGDSAVYLCASSLVQGTGELFFGEGSRLTVL.

This chain connects TRBV7-8 to TRBJ2-5; 10 bases align to TRBD2. V was pared by 5 bases and J by 5 bases, with 14 bases of the junction left unmatched. The CDR3 extends over 17 amino acids. CDR1 SGHVS and CDR2 FQNEAQ come from the germline V gene. In DNA, the CDR3 is TGTGCCAGCAGCCGACGGCTGCGAGCGGGGGGGTCTGAGACCCAGTACTTC. This codes for CASSRRLRAGGSETQYF.

This rearrangement joins TRBV11-2 to TRBJ1-1, with D possibly TRBD1 on 6 matching bases. Trimming shortened V by 1 base and J by 3 bases, and 15 bases separated the two germline ends. CDR3 length: 16 amino acids. Looked up from germline, CDR1 is SGHAT and CDR2 is FQNNGV. The CDR3 is CASSLGKQGRYTEAFF. CDR3 DNA sequence: TGTGCCAGCAGCTTAGGAAAACAGGGTCGGTACACTGAAGCTTTCTTT.

The CDR3 loop is CSASLPTEAFF. The CDR3 bases are TGCAGTGCTAGTCTTCCGACTGAAGCTTTCTTT. V and J are TRBV20-1 and TRBJ1-1; D is unclear. The CDR3 has 11 residues. CDR1 DFQATT and CDR2 SNEGSKA come from the germline V gene (reference sequence). V dropped 3 bases and J dropped 5 bases, with 7 bases sitting between them.

The chain links TRBV7-2 to TRBJ2-6, with 7 bases matching TRBD2. The germline V gene has CDR1 SGHTA and CDR2 FQGNSA. V trimming: 4 bases; J trimming: 0 bases; junction bases outside the gene matches: 12. CDR3 size: 19 residues. The CDR3 DNA is TGTGCCAGCAGCTACCTTAAGGGAGGGAGGGGCTCTGGGGCCAACGTCCTGACTTTC. Residues: CASSYLKGGRGSGANVLTF. The full variable domain, its missing parts supplied by reference TRBV7-2 and TRBJ2-6, is GAGVSQSPSNKVTEKGKDVELRCDPISGHTALYWYRQSLGQGLEFLIYFQGNSAPDKSGLPSDRFSAERTGGSVSTLTIQRTQQEDSAVYLCASSYLKGGRGSGANVLTFGAGSRLTVL.

The chain joins TRBV12-5 to TRBJ2-6; 9 nucleotides align to TRBD1. The germline V gene has CDR1 LGHNT and CDR2 FRNRAP. Trimming at V came to 0 bases and at J to 0 bases, leaving 3 bases not matched to a gene. The CDR3 runs 18 residues. CDR3 sequence (DNA): TGTGCTAGTGGTTTGGTAAGGGGACAGGGCTCTGGGGCCAACGTCCTGACTTTC. Its translation: CASGLVRGQGSGANVLTF.

The DNA of the CDR3 is TGTGCCACCTTAAAAACCAGTTTCTCCTACAATGAGCAGTTCTTC. Its translation is CATLKTSFSYNEQFF. The chain couples TRBV6-5 to TRBJ2-1; no clear D gene. Deletions cut 10 bases from V and 0 bases from J, with 16 bases between. CDR1 is MNHEY and CDR2 is SVGAGI in the germline V gene. The CDR3 consists of 15 residues.

The chain is built from TRBV6-5 and TRBJ2-7; D possibly corresponds to TRBD1 (7 bases). V shed 6 bases and J shed 6 bases, with 18 bases lying between them. The CDR3 loop spans 14 amino acids. Germline CDR1 is MNHEY and CDR2 is SVGAGI. DNA for the CDR3: TGTGCCAGCAGAGGAAACAGGGGAGGTGGCGAGCAGTACTTC. Translating it yields CASRGNRGGGEQYF.

The sample holds one count of this clone. The chain has TRBV9 and TRBJ1-1, with a tentative D call TRBD1 (5 bases). The CDR3 totals 13 residues. V was shortened by 5 bases and J by 9 bases, with 17 bases between the two germline ends. The germline gives CDR1 SGDLS, CDR2 YYNGEE. For the CDR3, the DNA is TGTGCCAGCAGTGGAACCGGGGGAAGGCAAGCTTTCTTT. Translated, it gives CASSGTGGRQAFF.

The chain has TRBV2 and TRBJ1-3; D uncertain. Germline V gene lookup returns CDR1 SNHLY and CDR2 FYNNEI. CDR3 length equals 12 residues. Deletions cut 6 bases from V and 1 base from J, with 4 bases between. CDR3 nucleotides: TGTGCCAGCAGGGGGTCTGGAAACACCATATATTTT. This gives the protein CASRGSGNTIYF.

The chain recombines TRBV24-1 with TRBJ2-1, with 11 bases identical to TRBD1. Germline V gives CDR1 KGHDR, CDR2 SFDVKD. The CDR3 sequence is 14 residues long. V trimming: 10 bases; J trimming: 8 bases; junction bases outside the gene matches: 9. For the CDR3, the DNA is TGTGCCACTGCGGACAGGGGGCCTTCGGATGAGCAGTTCTTC. Protein product: CATADRGPSDEQFF.

This chain links TRBV2 with TRBJ1-6; D is ambiguous. The CDR3 consists of 11 residues. V gave up 4 bases and J gave up 14 bases, with 9 bases separating them. Germline V gene sequence: CDR1 SNHLY, CDR2 FYNNEI. Here the CDR3 reads CASSGGVSLHF. Here the CDR3 DNA reads TGTGCCAGCAGTGGCGGTGTTTCCCTCCACTTT.

The chain carries TRBV12-3 or TRBV12-4 and TRBJ1-2, with D perhaps matching TRBD1 (6 bases). This CDR3 has 13 residues. Trimming removed 6 bases at V and 5 bases at J, with 13 bases between. In DNA form, the CDR3 reads TGTGCCAGCAGCTTCGGACAGAGTTATGGCTACACCTTC. This gives the protein CASSFGQSYGYTF.

The chain uses TRBV5-1 and TRBJ1-1, with 8 bases aligning to TRBD1. This CDR3 has 14 residues. Unmatched junction bases numbered 3, after V lost 4 bases and J lost 1 base. The germline CDR1 and CDR2 sequences are SGHRS and YFSETQ. This chain's CDR3 is CASSRTGRNTEAFF. CDR3 DNA sequence: TGCGCCAGCAGCCGGACAGGGCGGAACACTGAAGCTTTCTTT.

The chain combines TRBV6-5 with TRBJ2-5; tentatively, D is TRBD2 (6 bases). This CDR3 spans 13 amino acids. CDR1 is MNHEY and CDR2 is SVGAGI in the germline V gene. V shed 11 bases and J shed 5 bases, with 18 bases lying between them. The CDR3 DNA reads TGTGCCGGAAGACAGAGGGCGGGGGAGACCCAGTACTTC. This gives the protein CAGRQRAGETQYF.

This chain links TRBV4-1 with TRBJ1-4; TRBD1 aligns across 9 bases. The junction had 0 bases not matched to a gene; V was cut back by 3 bases and J by 4 bases. CDR3 length: 14 residues. Germline V lookup: CDR1 MGHRA, CDR2 YSYEKL. CDR3 coding DNA: TGCGCCAGCAGCCAGGGACAGGGTAATGAAAAACTGTTTTTT. Protein: CASSQGQGNEKLFF.

The rearrangement joins TRBV11-2 to TRBJ2-3; 11 bases line up with TRBD1. J lost 3 bases, V lost 5 bases, and 1 base had no gene match. Germline V gene lookup returns CDR1 SGHAT and CDR2 FQNNGV. CDR3 length: 14 residues. The CDR3 sequence is CASSRDRGTDTQYF. The CDR3, as DNA: TGTGCCAGCAGCCGGGACAGGGGGACAGATACGCAGTATTTT.

This chain joins TRBV6-5 and TRBJ1-1, with no clear D. Trimming cost V 2 bases and J 2 bases, with 12 bases left between them. CDR3 size: 15 residues. Germline CDR1 and CDR2: MNHEY and SVGAGI. The CDR3 DNA reads TGTGCCAGCAGTTACGAAAGGCAGTTAAACACTGAAGCTTTCTTT. Translated, it gives CASSYERQLNTEAFF.

The chain links TRBV6-6 to TRBJ1-2; D perhaps matches TRBD1 (6 bases). CDR1 and CDR2 from the germline V gene are MNHNY and SVGAGI (reference sequence). The CDR3 is 14 amino acids. V lost 7 bases and J 2 bases, leaving 14 bases between the germline ends. In nucleotides, the CDR3 is TGTGCCAGCATTACAGGGCACTCCAACTATGGCTACACCTTC. Translating it yields CASITGHSNYGYTF.

V gene TRBV4-3 combines with J gene TRBJ2-7; a weak D match, TRBD2 (5 bases). The CDR3 covers 13 residues. The V gene lost 1 base and the J gene lost 7 bases, with 11 bases spanning the gap. Germline CDR1 LGHNA, CDR2 YSLEER. The chain's CDR3 is CASSQGAGGEQYF. In nucleotides, the CDR3 is TGCGCCAGCAGCCAAGGCGCAGGCGGGGAGCAGTACTTC.